This is a list of T cell receptor beta chains from one sample in a study of blood T cell repertoires in COVID-19. Measured with immunoSEQ multiplex PCR; TCRdb has only the in-frame clones, and not every one. The sample contains about 120,000 clones, less than 90% of which appear only once. The sequencing sample was made of PBMCs or T cells enriched from blood (not recorded which). These receptors originate from a woman aged 30 to 39 who had recovered from COVID-19. Each CDR3 is given with its conserved first and last residue. The D gene is left open where the match is weak. Part of the rows lack a size; the others show once, few, many or a class for expanded clones.

>TRBV7-8|NA|TRBJ1-5|NA
TGTGCCAGCAGCCTAGGGGGAGGTCAGCCCCAGCATTTT
CASSLGGGQPQHF
>TRBV5-1|TRBD1|TRBJ1-4|NA
TGCGCCAGCAGCCTCCTAGGGACAGGGGTTGCAACTAATGAAAAACTGTTTTTT
CASSLLGTGVATNEKLFF
>TRBV19|NA|TRBJ2-1|NA
TGTGCCAGTAGTATCCCCGCGGGACAGCTCTCCTACAATGAGCAGTTCTTC
CASSIPAGQLSYNEQFF
>TRBV28|TRBD2|TRBJ2-5|NA
TGTGCCAGCAGTTTCGGGTTAGCGGGATCGAGGGAGACCCAGTACTTC
CASSFGLAGSRETQYF
>TRBV9|TRBD2|TRBJ2-7|NA
TGTGCCAGCAGCGTAGATGCTAGCGGGAGTACCTACGAGCAGTACTTC
CASSVDASGSTYEQYF
>TRBV6-6|NA|TRBJ2-7|NA
TGTGCCAGCAGCTCCGGGACACCATGGTGGCAGTACTTC
CASSSGTPWWQYF
>TRBV7-9|NA|TRBJ1-3|NA
TGTGCCAGCAGCTTACTTCAGGAATTCTCTGGAAACACCATATATTTT
CASSLLQEFSGNTIYF
>TRBV27|NA|TRBJ2-1|once
TGTGCCAGCAGGCGGGACAGAAGCTCCTACAATGAGCAGTTCTTC
CASRRDRSSYNEQFF
>TRBV21-1|NA|TRBJ2-7|NA
TGTGCCAGCAGGCGGGGAGGGACAGGCGGGAGTGAGTCCTACGAGCAGTACTTC
CASRRGGTGGSESYEQYF
>TRBV6-5|NA|TRBJ1-1|once
TGTGCCGGGCAGGGATTAATGAACACTGAAGCTTTCTTT
CAGQGLMNTEAFF
>TRBV7-3|TRBD2|TRBJ2-7|NA
TGTGCCAGCAGCTTATGGGGGACTAGCGGGAGGAACTACGAGCAGTACTTC
CASSLWGTSGRNYEQYF
>TRBV7-8|NA|TRBJ1-1|NA
TGTGCCAGCAGCTTAGTAGCCAGGGGAGTGAACACTGAAGCTTTCTTT
CASSLVARGVNTEAFF
>TRBV6-6|NA|TRBJ1-6|NA
TGTGCCAGCAGTCTTCAGCCAGTGAGGAGCTCCTATAATTCACCCCTCCACTTT
CASSLQPVRSSYNSPLHF
>TRBV18|TRBD2|TRBJ2-6|once
TGTGCCAGCTCAAGGACTAGCGGGGCCTCTGGGGCCAACGTCCTGACTTTC
CASSRTSGASGANVLTF
>TRBV6-1|NA|TRBJ2-1|NA
TGTGCCAGCAGTGAAAGGTGGTACAGCTCCTACAATGAGCAGTTCTTC
CASSERWYSSYNEQFF
>TRBV5-1|TRBD1|TRBJ2-2|NA
TGCGCCAGCAGCCAACGACAGGGTTTAGCCACCGGGGAGCTGTTTTTT
CASSQRQGLATGELFF
>TRBV28|TRBD1|TRBJ1-1|NA
TGTGCCAGCAGTTTGCGACGACAGGGTGGCGGCACTGAAGCTTTCTTT
CASSLRRQGGGTEAFF
>TRBV19|TRBD1|TRBJ1-2|NA
TGTGCCAGTAGTGGGGGACAGCAATCCTCTATCTATGGCTACACCTTC
CASSGGQQSSIYGYTF
>TRBV28|NA|TRBJ1-1|NA
TGTGCCAGCGTTTTCAGGGGAAGGGCGAAGGCTTTCTTT
CASVFRGRAKAFF
>TRBV28|TRBD1|TRBJ1-4|NA
TGTGCCAGCTCAGGACAGGGGGTTTGGGAAAAACTGTTTTTT
CASSGQGVWEKLFF
>TRBV28|TRBD1|TRBJ1-5|once
TGTGCCAGCAGTTTATGGACAGGGGTGTGGAGCAATCAGCCCCAGCATTTT
CASSLWTGVWSNQPQHF
>TRBV11-3|TRBD2|TRBJ2-7|once
TGTGCCAGCAGCCACACTAGCGGGAGCTACGAGCAGTACTTC
CASSHTSGSYEQYF